Detailed here is one T cell receptor beta chain. Its antigen remains unidentified. The naive CD8 population came from CD45RO-negative cells selected for CCR7, without terminally differentiated effector memory CD45RA+ cells. Clones were read by immunoSEQ multiplex PCR, and TCRdb kept only the in-frame ones, dropping some. The table shows hundreds of thousands of clones, with 90% to 95% occurring only once. These data originate in a study of shared clonotypes between healthy human individuals. Study at large: CD8 memory received one plate per donor, CD8 naive two, CD4 memory three and CD4 naive three. Overall study findings and caveats: A few donors had around 5% of their naive CD4 clonotypes in common. Clonotype sharing among donors likely depends on sequencing depth.

Input material: naive CD8+ T cells sorted from blood. This clonotype originated in a woman between 25 and 40 years old in good health.

The CDR3 nucleotides are TGTGCCAGCAGTGAATCGACAGGGACTGAAGCTTTCTTT. Translating it yields CASSESTGTEAFF. The rearrangement joins TRBV28 to TRBJ1-1; 7 bases are a match to TRBD1. The CDR3 loop spans 13 amino acids. The junction had 5 bases not matched to a gene; V was cut back by 5 bases and J by 5 bases. Germline assignment: CDR1 MDHEN and CDR2 SYDVKM.